These 29 T cell receptor beta chains were sequenced from one sample in a study of somatic mutations in cytotoxic T cells in rheumatoid arthritis (dated by TCRdb to 2015 to 2018). Library method: the immunoSEQ multiplex PCR assay. TCRdb provides this immuneACCESS table in a form limited to in-frame rearrangements. Some clones are lacking; in checked studies, under half of them reflect an unresolved V gene, and why the rest are absent is not known. Within this sample are more than 15,000 clones, with 85% of them counted one time only. Clones ranked in the top ten supply approximately 6.9% of the sample. The specimen sequenced was CD8+ T cells sorted from blood. The source of these receptors is a woman aged 40-49 years with rheumatoid arthritis.

J is TRBJ1-4 and V is TRBV27; unclear D gene. V was trimmed by 6 bases and J by 3 bases, leaving 14 bases between them. The CDR3 runs to 15 residues. Germline V gives CDR1 MNHEY, CDR2 SMNVEV (reference sequence). CDR3: CASSPKPIPNEKLFF. In DNA form, the CDR3 reads TGTGCCAGCAGCCCCAAGCCGATTCCTAATGAAAAACTGTTTTTT.

J is TRBJ2-3 and V is TRBV19; TRBD2 might be the D (7 bases). Per germline, CDR1 LNHDA and CDR2 SQIVND (reference sequence). The V end lost 3 bases, the J end lost 4 bases, and 14 bases lay between the germline ends. This CDR3 has 15 amino acids. CDR3 amino acids: CASSMGGHGADTQYF. CDR3 DNA: TGTGCCAGTAGTATGGGGGGGCATGGTGCAGATACGCAGTATTTT. The full variable domain, in which reference TRBV19 and TRBJ2-3 provide the parts outside the CDR3, is DGGITQSPKYLFRKEGQNVTLSCEQNLNHDAMYWYRQDPGQGLRLIYYSQIVNDFQKGDIAEGYSVSREKKESFPLTVTSAQKNPTAFYLCASSMGGHGADTQYFGPGTRLTVL.

The J gene is TRBJ1-2, the V gene TRBV4-1; 7 positions agree with TRBD1. The CDR3 is 16 amino acids. V gave up 0 bases and J gave up 4 bases; unmatched junction bases: 8. The V gene's germline CDR1 is MGHRA and CDR2 YSYEKL. The CDR3 nucleotides read TGCGCCAGCAGCCAAGATACAGGGGATGGCGGCTATGGCTACACCTTC. It codes for CASSQDTGDGGYGYTF.

This sequence joins TRBV29-1 and TRBJ2-3; 8 bases match TRBD2. Germline lookup yields CDR1 SQVTM and CDR2 ANQGSEA. CDR3 length: 14 residues. V was clipped by 5 bases and J by 4 bases; unmatched bases: 8. The CDR3 protein is CSVTGGLRADTQYF. CDR3 nucleotides: TGCAGCGTTACGGGGGGGCTCCGTGCAGATACGCAGTATTTT.

The genes are TRBV13 and TRBJ2-3; TRBD1 is a possible D gene (6 bases). Germline CDR1 is PRHDT and CDR2 is FYEKMQ (reference sequence). The V and J ends lost 11 bases and 1 base respectively, with 13 bases between them. The CDR3 loop spans 13 amino acids. CDR3 DNA: TGTGCCTCTTGGGACATACGCACAGATACGCAGTATTTT. Translated, it gives CASWDIRTDTQYF.

This chain connects TRBV19 to TRBJ2-2; TRBD2 might be the D (5 bases). This CDR3 spans 12 amino acids. In germline, CDR1 is LNHDA, CDR2 SQIVND (reference sequence). Trimming removed 3 bases at V and 6 bases at J, with 5 bases between. CDR3 coding DNA: TGTGCCAGTAGTATGAGGGCCGGGGAGCTGTTTTTT. It encodes CASSMRAGELFF.

V gene TRBV9 combines with J gene TRBJ2-3; D is undetermined. The V and J ends lost 4 bases and 2 bases respectively, with 14 bases between them. Germline CDR1 SGDLS, CDR2 YYNGEE. This CDR3 spans 15 amino acids. The CDR3 protein is CASSLSPGATDTQYF. CDR3 nucleotides: TGTGCCAGCAGCCTTAGCCCTGGCGCCACAGATACGCAGTATTTT.

The chain recombines TRBV6-5 with TRBJ1-1, with D perhaps TRBD1 (6 bases). There are 12 residues in the CDR3. V dropped 6 bases and J dropped 7 bases, with 12 bases sitting between them. Germline assignment: CDR1 MNHEY and CDR2 SVGAGI. This chain's CDR3 is CASSPTGIEAFF. The CDR3 DNA reads TGTGCCAGCAGCCCCACAGGGATTGAAGCTTTCTTT.

This chain links TRBV5-1 with TRBJ2-1; a weak D match, TRBD2 (7 bases). The V gene's germline CDR1 is SGHRS and CDR2 YFSETQ. CDR3 length: 13 residues. V was clipped by 0 bases and J by 8 bases, with 9 bases between them. The CDR3 sequence is CASSLVGGDEQFF. CDR3 nucleotide sequence: TGCGCCAGCAGCTTGGTAGGGGGGGATGAGCAGTTCTTC. Supplemented by reference TRBV5-1 and TRBJ2-1, the full variable domain reads KAGVTQTPRYLIKTRGQQVTLSCSPISGHRSVSWYQQTPGQGLQFLFEYFSETQRNKGNFPGRFSGRQFSNSRSEMNVSTLELGDSALYLCASSLVGGDEQFFGPGTRLTVL.

This sequence joins TRBV6-1 and TRBJ1-6; D is uncertain. The CDR3 spans 13 residues. Looked up from germline, CDR1 is MNHNS and CDR2 is SASEGT. The ends were cut back, 0 bases at V and 7 bases at J, with 4 bases in the middle. CDR3 residues: CASSEAQNSPLHF. In DNA, the CDR3 is TGTGCCAGCAGTGAAGCACAGAATTCACCCCTCCACTTT.

V gene TRBV27 combines with J gene TRBJ2-1; D gene ambiguous. Trimming removed 10 bases at V and 10 bases at J, with 20 bases between. The CDR3 consists of 13 residues. Germline assignment: CDR1 MNHEY and CDR2 SMNVEV (reference sequence). The CDR3 nucleotides are TGTGCCACCCTCGGGTCGGTTACCAACGAGCAGTTCTTC. Its protein is CATLGSVTNEQFF.

The rearrangement uses TRBV5-4 and TRBJ2-3; D perhaps matches TRBD1 (6 bases). The CDR3 runs 16 residues. V lost 1 base and J lost 4, with 16 bases in between. In germline, CDR1 is SGHNT, CDR2 YYREEE (reference sequence). The CDR3 DNA follows: TGTGCCAGCAGCTTGCGGGACACCCCCCCATCAGATACGCAGTATTTT. Protein sequence: CASSLRDTPPSDTQYF.

The V and J genes are TRBV30 and TRBJ1-1, with unresolved D. The CDR3 spans 15 residues. V was clipped by 2 bases and J by 0 bases, with 13 bases between them. Per the germline V gene, CDR1 is GTSNPN and CDR2 is SVGIG (reference sequence). CDR3 protein: CAWSPLDMMNTEAFF. Written as DNA, the CDR3 is TGTGCCTGGAGTCCACTAGATATGATGAACACTGAAGCTTTCTTT.

The V and J genes are TRBV25-1 and TRBJ1-1, with 7 bases matching TRBD1. Germline V CDR1 and CDR2: MGHDK, SYGVNS. Trimming removed 0 bases from V and 3 bases from J; junction bases left unmatched: 10. The CDR3 length is 17 residues. CDR3 residues: CASSEYLTGKMDTEAFF. The CDR3 DNA reads as TGTGCCAGCAGTGAATATCTGACAGGGAAAATGGACACTGAAGCTTTCTTT.

The chain employs TRBV5-8 and TRBJ2-7; D gene ambiguous. The CDR3 totals 15 residues. Trimming removed 2 bases at V and 3 bases at J, with 15 bases between. Germline CDR1 is SGHTS and CDR2 is YDEGEE. CDR3 nucleotides: TGTGCCAGCAGCTTCGGTCCGTCCCAACTCTACGAGCAGTACTTC. Protein product: CASSFGPSQLYEQYF.

V and J are TRBV18 and TRBJ2-3; 13 bases are a match to TRBD2. The CDR3 is 18 residues long. The ends lost 5 bases at V and 6 bases at J; junction bases unmatched: 14. CDR1 is KGHSH and CDR2 is LQKENI in the germline V gene. CDR3 protein: CASSWTSGGNSALDTQYF. The DNA for the CDR3 is TGTGCCAGCTCATGGACTAGCGGGGGAAATTCGGCGTTGGATACGCAGTATTTT.

The genes are TRBV13 and TRBJ2-4, with D maybe TRBD1 (7 bases). The CDR3 has 15 amino acids. Germline CDR1 is PRHDT and CDR2 is FYEKMQ (reference sequence). The V and J ends lost 1 base and 2 bases respectively, with 9 bases between them. CDR3 residues: CASSLAGGSKNIQYF. The CDR3 DNA reads as TGTGCCAGCAGCTTAGCAGGGGGGTCCAAAAACATTCAGTACTTC.

This clone was picked up one time. The rearrangement uses TRBV7-3 and TRBJ2-3; 7 bases fit TRBD2. The CDR3 sequence is 14 residues long. V was clipped by 5 bases and J by 2 bases; unmatched bases: 4. Per the germline V gene, CDR1 is SGHTA and CDR2 is FQGTGA. The CDR3 spells CASSATSLTDTQYF. The CDR3 DNA reads as TGTGCCAGCAGCGCGACTAGCCTCACAGATACGCAGTATTTT.

The chain uses TRBV5-4 and TRBJ1-2, with TRBD1 identical over 10 bases. The CDR3 is 15 amino acids. In germline, CDR1 is SGHNT, CDR2 YYREEE (reference sequence). Trimming at V came to 4 bases and at J to 5 bases, leaving 8 bases not matched to a gene. The DNA of the CDR3 is TGTGCCAGCAGCGAACGGGACAGGGGCACTTATGGCTACACCTTC. This gives the protein CASSERDRGTYGYTF.

A few counts support this clone. The chain joins TRBV4-2 to TRBJ1-2; 9 bases are a match to TRBD1. CDR3 length: 15 residues. V trimming: 5 bases; J trimming: 3 bases; junction bases outside the gene matches: 7. Germline V CDR1 and CDR2: LGHNA, YNFKEQ. CDR3 in DNA: TGTGCCAGCAGCTTAAGGACAGGGGACGACTATGGCTACACCTTC. This gives the protein CASSLRTGDDYGYTF.

The chain carries TRBV6-1 and TRBJ2-7; 10 bases line up with TRBD1. The CDR3 spans 14 residues. V lost 6 bases, J lost 5 bases, and 7 bases stayed unmatched. Germline V gene data show CDR1 as MNHNS and CDR2 as SASEGT. The CDR3 protein is CASSRDRGIDEQYF. CDR3 nucleotides: TGTGCCAGCAGCCGGGACAGGGGAATCGACGAGCAGTACTTC.

In this sample, this clone turned up a few times. The J gene is TRBJ1-5, the V gene TRBV29-1; 8 nucleotides align to TRBD1. Unmatched junction bases numbered 7, after V lost 5 bases and J lost 4 bases. The CDR3 contains 14 residues. The germline gives CDR1 SQVTM, CDR2 ANQGSEA. The CDR3 protein is CSVRNQGANQPQHF. As DNA, the CDR3 is TGCAGCGTTCGCAACCAGGGGGCGAATCAGCCCCAGCATTTT.

The chain combines TRBV27 with TRBJ2-7, with D possibly TRBD2 on 5 matching bases. CDR3 size: 12 residues. CDR1 MNHEY and CDR2 SMNVEV come from the germline V gene (reference sequence). The germline V and J ends were trimmed by 9 bases and 2 bases, with 11 bases remaining between them. The chain's CDR3 is CASRGHPYEQYF. CDR3 nucleotides: TGTGCCAGTCGGGGTCATCCCTACGAGCAGTACTTC.

The CDR3 reads CASSYGRADEQYF. The CDR3 region has the DNA TGTGCCAGCAGTTACGGCAGGGCGGACGAGCAGTACTTC. The chain joins TRBV6-5 to TRBJ2-7, with D possibly matching TRBD1 (5 bases). Trimming removed 2 bases at V and 5 bases at J, with 10 bases between. CDR1 and CDR2 from the germline V gene are MNHEY and SVGAGI. This CDR3 has 13 residues.

The J gene is TRBJ2-7, the V gene TRBV5-6; tentatively, D is TRBD1 (6 bases). Looked up from germline, CDR1 is SGHDT and CDR2 is YYEEEE. This CDR3 is 15 amino acids long. Trimming left V 2 bases short and J 2 bases short, with 14 bases between. The DNA for the CDR3 is TGTGCCAGCAGCTTTTCCCTCTCAGGGGCCTACGAGCAGTACTTC. Its translation is CASSFSLSGAYEQYF.

This sequence joins TRBV6-1 and TRBJ2-1, with a possible D match to TRBD2 (6 bases). Trimming shortened V by 4 bases and J by 6 bases, and 13 bases separated the two germline ends. CDR1 and CDR2 from the germline V gene are MNHNS and SASEGT. This CDR3 comprises 14 residues. The CDR3 sequence is CASSGDWGGNEQFF. The CDR3 DNA sequence: TGTGCCAGCAGTGGGGACTGGGGCGGCAATGAGCAGTTCTTC.

This clone was observed a few times. The chain couples TRBV5-1 to TRBJ2-2; 10 bases are shared with TRBD2. Per germline, CDR1 SGHRS and CDR2 YFSETQ. V shed 4 bases and J 7 bases; nucleotides not matched to a gene: 19. The CDR3 loop spans 19 amino acids. The CDR3, as DNA: TGCGCCAGCAGCCCACCGGGACTAGCGCCCGGGTTTGATATCGGGGAGCTGTTTTTT. This gives the protein CASSPPGLAPGFDIGELFF.

A remark on this clone: Other DNA sequences in this specimen translate into the identical CDR3. The CDR3 nucleotides are TGTGCCATCAGTGGCAACAGGGGTAATCAGCCCCAGCATTTT. It yields the protein CAISGNRGNQPQHF. The genes are TRBV10-3 and TRBJ1-5; the match to TRBD1 covers 7 bases. Germline assignment: CDR1 ENHRY and CDR2 SYGVKD. CDR3 length: 14 residues. V shed 4 bases and J 4 bases; nucleotides not matched to a gene: 4.

The rearrangement joins TRBV18 to TRBJ2-1; the D gene is possibly TRBD2 (5 bases). The V and J ends lost 2 bases and 4 bases respectively, with 15 bases between them. Germline CDR1 reads KGHSH; CDR2 reads LQKENI. The CDR3 is made up of 16 amino acids. The CDR3 DNA reads as TGTGCCAGCTCACCAGGACTCGCCGTGTCATACAATGAGCAGTTCTTC. This gives the protein CASSPGLAVSYNEQFF.